This T cell receptor (beta chain) was obtained from a study of blood T cell repertoires in COVID-19 (dated by TCRdb to the early 2020s). For the study in its entirety: The collaborator samples originated in the United States, Italy and Spain and spanned the acute and convalescent phases of COVID-19. The material from the prospective study consisted of cDNA or gDNA derived from T cells, B-cell-depleted T cells, or PBMCs. Subjects who had been exposed to COVID-19, were actively infected with it, or had recovered from it provided the deeply sampled blood TCRbeta repertoires that made up the dataset. The repertoires were released in a freely available public database meant as a resource for research on the immune response to SARS-CoV-2. The samples were drawn from two sources: the first 160 participants of the ongoing ImmuneRACE study, and 1,000 to 1,500 subjects contributed by 6 global collaborators. The sample metadata nearly always contained a de-identified subject ID, COVID-19 status, age in years and sex. HLA class I and class II types, where available, came from metadata supplied by the sample provider rather than from assay-based typing.

Worth noting for this clone: It lacks a known antigen. A junction end diverges from the germline sequence, so it may reflect a read error.

Points the paper makes about the study in general: The amount of clinical and demographic metadata varied by source and participant and was provided uncurated.

Collaborating institutions collected whole blood in K2EDTA tubes following their own protocols. For TCRbeta analysis, collaborators shipped samples in one of three forms: frozen whole blood, isolated PBMCs, or DNA extracted from either of those sample types. The immunoSEQ Assay, a bias-controlled multiplex PCR, was used to amplify TCRbeta CDR3 regions from genomic DNA. In the source study's methods: The number of nucleated cells in each sample was estimated by amplification of reference gene primers within the assay. To quantify the absolute abundance of each unique TCRbeta CDR3 rearrangement, sequence reads were collapsed and filtered. Productive Simpson clonality was computed per sample as the square root of Simpson's diversity index over productive rearrangements. This is the immuneACCESS table as TCRdb keeps it, with only in-frame sequences that have V and J called. A part of the clones is gone; compared with another copy, unresolved V genes explain less than half, and the rest is unexplained. V and J calls and clone size are given by that table; D and trimming were obtained from the DNA. The sample contains about 66,000 clones, around 80% of them found a single time. About 9.8% of the sample lies in the top ten.

Looking up the germline V gene yields CDR1 MNHNS and CDR2 SASEGT. From its cysteine to its phenylalanine, the CDR3 spans 16 amino acids. Left in the record is the CDR3 DNA by itself, 48 bases read in frame from the first base. The sequence derives from a human donor in a cohort sampled during active COVID-19. This receptor chain uses TRBV6-1 and TRBJ2-7; the D gene is perhaps TRBD1, on 6 matching bases. Source material: peripheral blood. The CDR3 corresponds to CAGSEKWTETPYEQYF. The sequence in DNA is TGTGCCGGCAGTGAGAAATGGACAGAAACGCCCTACGAGCAGTACTTC.